Below, 3 T cell receptor beta chains from the same sample are listed, as sequenced in a study of graft-versus-host responses after intestinal transplantation. Sequencing used immunoSEQ multiplex PCR; TCRdb keeps in-frame clones, though not all of them. In the table there are about 73,000 clones, 90% of which are singletons. No antigen has been assigned to these receptors. Sequenced material: unstimulated CD8+ T cells sorted from spleen or lymph node cells, taken before transplant. The receptors shown here come from a human donor who was the organ donor for an intestinal transplant.

The CDR3 loop is CASSLLRGSRPSNYGYTF. The CDR3 coding sequence is TGCGCCAGCAGCCTCCTCAGGGGGTCTCGTCCTAGTAACTATGGCTACACCTTC. This chain joins TRBV10-2 and TRBJ1-2, with 7 bases lining up with TRBD1. V lost 6 bases to trimming and J lost 1 base; unmatched junction nucleotides: 17. Germline V CDR1 and CDR2: WSHSY, SAAADI. The CDR3 runs 18 residues.

This chain joins TRBV10-1 and TRBJ2-1; TRBD1 matches 7 bases. This CDR3 has 10 residues. With 9 bases clipped from V and 15 bases from J, the junction kept 8 bases outside the gene matches. Germline CDR1 WNHNN, CDR2 SYGVQD (reference sequence). CDR3 sequence (DNA): TGCGCCAGTCAGGGGGAGACTACGTTCTTC. The encoded protein is CASQGETTFF.

J is TRBJ2-3 and V is TRBV5-1; the match to TRBD2 covers 7 bases. The CDR3 has 15 residues. V shed 5 bases and J 5 bases; nucleotides not matched to a gene: 11. Germline CDR1 reads SGHRS; CDR2 reads YFSETQ. The CDR3 loop is CASRRTLRGEDTQYF. CDR3 nucleotide sequence: TGCGCCAGCAGGCGGACATTACGGGGGGAAGATACGCAGTATTTT.